The 30 T cell receptor beta chains below were found in one sample sequenced in a study of blood T cell repertoires in COVID-19 (TCRdb year 2020). Libraries were built with the immunoSEQ multiplex PCR assay. TCRdb obtained this table from immuneACCESS and retained in-frame rearrangements with V and J assigned. These tables miss some clones; where compared with another copy, unresolved V genes account for less than half of the shortfall, and the remainder is unexplained. This sample holds fewer than 350,000 clones; roughly 85% were observed only once. The top ten constitute about 2.5% of the sample. Sequenced sample: PBMCs or T cells enriched from blood (not recorded which). The receptors come from a woman in her forties or fifties who had recovered from COVID-19.

V usage is TRBV30 and J usage is TRBJ2-2; TRBD2 matches 8 bases. Unmatched junction bases numbered 6, after V lost 7 bases and J lost 2 bases. Germline V CDR1 and CDR2: GTSNPN, SVGIG (reference sequence). The CDR3 has 14 residues. The CDR3 region is CASRTSRNTGELFF. In DNA form, the CDR3 reads TGTGCCTCCCGGACTAGCCGCAACACCGGGGAGCTGTTTTTT.

The rearrangement links TRBV23-1 to TRBJ2-7; 8 bases are shared with TRBD1. TRBV23-1 is filed as an ORF, its function uncertain. V shed 3 bases and J 3 bases; nucleotides not matched to a gene: 19. The CDR3 runs 19 residues. The chain's CDR3 is CASSHPGQVWYQDNYEQYF. DNA of the CDR3: TGCGCCAGCAGTCATCCGGGACAGGTTTGGTATCAGGACAACTACGAGCAGTACTTC.

The gene calls are TRBV6-5 and TRBJ1-3; 9 bases line up with TRBD1. CDR1 and CDR2 (germline): MNHEY, SVGAGI. The CDR3 totals 15 residues. J gave up 2 bases and V 2 bases, and 1 base lay outside the gene matches. CDR3 loop: CASSYTGGPGNTIYF. The CDR3 DNA reads TGTGCCAGCAGTTACACAGGGGGCCCTGGAAACACCATATATTTT.

The rearrangement links TRBV11-2 to TRBJ2-1, with TRBD2 matching over 13 bases. J was trimmed by 6 bases and V by 1 base; bases with no gene match: 6. The CDR3 length is 17 residues. CDR1 and CDR2 from the germline V gene are SGHAT and FQNNGV. Written as DNA, the CDR3 is TGTGCCAGCAGCTTAGTGGTGACTAGCGGGGGGTTCAATGAGCAGTTCTTC. It yields the protein CASSLVVTSGGFNEQFF.

The chain carries TRBV18 and TRBJ2-7; 11 nucleotides match TRBD2. The CDR3 extends over 16 amino acids. From germline, CDR1 is KGHSH and CDR2 LQKENI. Losses at the gene ends were 6 bases for V and 2 bases for J; bases not matched to a gene: 9. This CDR3 reads CASSPGETSGTYEQYF. The CDR3, as DNA: TGTGCCAGCTCCCCCGGTGAGACTAGCGGGACCTACGAGCAGTACTTC.

This sequence joins TRBV19 and TRBJ1-1; the D is unclear. Germline CDR1 LNHDA, CDR2 SQIVND (reference sequence). Trimming left V 5 bases short and J 1 base short, with 8 bases between. The CDR3 sequence is 13 residues long. The CDR3 DNA reads TGTGCCAGTAGTCTTCAGCGGAACACTGAAGCTTTCTTT. Its translation: CASSLQRNTEAFF. The complete variable domain, with remaining parts taken from reference TRBV19 and TRBJ1-1, reads DGGITQSPKYLFRKEGQNVTLSCEQNLNHDAMYWYRQDPGQGLRLIYYSQIVNDFQKGDIAEGYSVSREKKESFPLTVTSAQKNPTAFYLCASSLQRNTEAFFGQGTRLTVV.

The rearrangement uses TRBV29-1 and TRBJ2-2; D ambiguous. V was trimmed by 5 bases and J by 6 bases, leaving 16 bases between them. Germline CDR1 reads SQVTM; CDR2 reads ANQGSEA. The CDR3 is made up of 14 amino acids. This chain's CDR3 is CSVTLATGAGELFF. The CDR3, as DNA: TGCAGCGTTACACTTGCGACGGGTGCCGGGGAGCTGTTTTTT.

V gene TRBV10-3 combines with J gene TRBJ1-5; D is uncertain. The CDR3 extends over 13 amino acids. With 3 bases removed from V and 1 base from J, the gap between germline ends came to 4 bases. Germline V gene data show CDR1 as ENHRY and CDR2 as SYGVKD. CDR3 in DNA: TGTGCCATCAGTGAATCAAGCAATCAGCCCCAGCATTTT. Protein product: CAISESSNQPQHF.

The rearrangement uses TRBV19 and TRBJ1-1; D remains ambiguous. The CDR3 spans 13 residues. Germline CDR1 is LNHDA and CDR2 is SQIVND (reference sequence). Deletions cut 5 bases from V and 1 base from J, with 8 bases between. The CDR3 region has the DNA TGTGCCAGTAGTGAGGGAAGGAACACTGAAGCTTTCTTT. This encodes CASSEGRNTEAFF.

This clone showed up just a few times. V gene TRBV2 combines with J gene TRBJ2-1; 12 bases map to TRBD2. J gave up 7 bases and V 2 bases, and 15 bases lay outside the gene matches. Germline lookup yields CDR1 SNHLY and CDR2 FYNNEI. The CDR3 is made up of 19 amino acids. CDR3 sequence reads: CASSERGRRASGGANEQFF. The CDR3 nucleotides are TGTGCCAGCAGTGAAAGGGGAAGGAGGGCTAGCGGGGGGGCGAATGAGCAGTTCTTC.

CDR3 protein: CASSPGQGANSPLHF. The CDR3 coding sequence is TGTGCCAGCTCACCAGGACAGGGGGCAAATTCACCCCTCCACTTT. The chain recombines TRBV18 with TRBJ1-6; 11 bases line up with TRBD1. V shed 2 bases and J 7 bases; nucleotides not matched to a gene: 1. This CDR3 is built from 15 residues. Germline V CDR1 and CDR2: KGHSH, LQKENI.

CDR3 loop: CASSLGARTQRLNTEAFF. The CDR3, as DNA: TGCGCCAGCAGCTTGGGCGCGCGGACACAACGTCTGAACACTGAAGCTTTCTTT. This sequence joins TRBV5-1 and TRBJ1-1; a possible D gene is TRBD1 (5 bases). Germline V gene sequence: CDR1 SGHRS, CDR2 YFSETQ. CDR3 length: 18 amino acids. The V end lost 0 bases, the J end lost 0 bases, and 18 bases lay between the germline ends. The full variable domain, with the rest looked up from reference TRBV5-1 and TRBJ1-1, is KAGVTQTPRYLIKTRGQQVTLSCSPISGHRSVSWYQQTPGQGLQFLFEYFSETQRNKGNFPGRFSGRQFSNSRSEMNVSTLELGDSALYLCASSLGARTQRLNTEAFFGQGTRLTVV.

This chain links TRBV5-8 with TRBJ1-5, with D perhaps TRBD1 (5 bases). The CDR3 covers 14 residues. With 4 bases removed from V and 0 bases from J, the gap between germline ends came to 8 bases. Germline CDR1 and CDR2: SGHTS and YDEGEE. The CDR3 region is CASSTRDSNQPQHF. The CDR3 DNA reads as TGTGCCAGCAGCACCAGGGATAGCAATCAGCCCCAGCATTTT.

The chain combines TRBV28 with TRBJ1-1; D unclear. The length of the CDR3 is 11 residues. V lost 6 bases, J lost 11 bases, and 13 bases lay in between. CDR1 and CDR2 (germline): MDHEN, SYDVKM. The DNA of the CDR3 is TGTGCCAGCAGGTCCAACGAGTTGGCTTTCTTT. As protein: CASRSNELAFF.

This chain links TRBV7-9 with TRBJ2-3; D gene ambiguous. The CDR3 is made up of 13 amino acids. Germline V gene lookup returns CDR1 SEHNR and CDR2 FQNEAQ (reference sequence). V was pared by 0 bases and J by 2 bases, with 3 bases between. DNA for the CDR3: TGTGCCAGCAGCTTAGCCTCCACAGATACGCAGTATTTT. Amino acid sequence: CASSLASTDTQYF.

Notes on this clone: The sample carries other DNA sequences with the same CDR3. The gene calls are TRBV6-1 and TRBJ1-2; 7 bases line up with TRBD1. The CDR3 consists of 13 residues. V shed 5 bases and J 3 bases; nucleotides not matched to a gene: 3. Germline values: CDR1 MNHNS, CDR2 SASEGT. The CDR3 nucleotides are TGTGCCAGCAGTCCCACAGGGGACTATGGCTACACCTTC. Translating gives CASSPTGDYGYTF.

This chain links TRBV30 with TRBJ2-7; 8 nucleotides agree with TRBD2. Germline CDR1 is GTSNPN and CDR2 is SVGIG (reference sequence). V lost 1 base to trimming and J lost 2 bases; unmatched junction nucleotides: 4. CDR3 length: 14 amino acids. The CDR3 loop is CAWSGLASAYEQYF. Here the CDR3 DNA reads TGTGCCTGGAGTGGACTAGCGTCAGCCTACGAGCAGTACTTC.

This CDR3 is CASGLAGGSGANVLTF. The CDR3, as DNA: TGTGCCAGTGGACTAGCGGGAGGGTCCGGGGCCAACGTCCTGACTTTC. The V gene is TRBV2, the J gene TRBJ2-6, with 15 positions matching TRBD2. Trimming removed 9 bases from V and 4 bases from J; junction bases left unmatched: 4. This CDR3 contains 16 residues. Germline values: CDR1 SNHLY, CDR2 FYNNEI.

This chain links TRBV6-2 or TRBV6-3 with TRBJ1-1; TRBD1 matches at 9 bases. The CDR3 has 18 amino acids. V shed 6 bases and J 5 bases; nucleotides not matched to a gene: 19. The germline V gene has CDR1 MNHEY and CDR2 SVGEGT. The CDR3 nucleotides are TGTGCCAGCAGCCCTGACAGACAGGGGGTCGAAGGGGGAACTGAAGCTTTCTTT. Its translation: CASSPDRQGVEGGTEAFF.

The genes are TRBV7-2 and TRBJ2-7; possibly TRBD2 for D (7 bases). In germline, CDR1 is SGHTA, CDR2 FQGNSA. V dropped 2 bases and J dropped 7 bases, with 15 bases sitting between them. This CDR3 contains 14 residues. CDR3 amino acids: CASSLPRGGEEQYF. CDR3 nucleotide sequence: TGTGCCAGCAGCTTACCTAGGGGGGGAGAGGAGCAGTACTTC.

V and J are TRBV7-7 and TRBJ2-5; 7 nucleotides line up with TRBD1. Germline V gene data show CDR1 as SSHAT and CDR2 as FNYEAQ (reference sequence). The CDR3 is 15 residues long. With V trimmed by 1 base and J by 5 bases, 7 bases remained unmatched. The CDR3 DNA sequence: TGTGCCAGCAGCTTAGGGGGACAGACAGGGGAGACCCAGTACTTC. This codes for CASSLGGQTGETQYF.

This clone was seen a handful of times. Other nucleotide sequences from this sample produce the same CDR3. The V gene is TRBV7-2, the J gene TRBJ1-1; TRBD1 aligns across 7 bases. With 2 bases clipped from V and 1 base from J, the junction kept 1 base outside the gene matches. Per germline, CDR1 SGHTA and CDR2 FQGNSA. The CDR3 is made up of 14 amino acids. This CDR3 reads CASSLQGGNTEAFF. CDR3 in DNA: TGTGCCAGCAGCTTACAGGGGGGGAACACTGAAGCTTTCTTT. Filled out from reference TRBV7-2 and TRBJ1-1, the complete variable domain reads GAGVSQSPSNKVTEKGKDVELRCDPISGHTALYWYRQSLGQGLEFLIYFQGNSAPDKSGLPSDRFSAERTGGSVSTLTIQRTQQEDSAVYLCASSLQGGNTEAFFGQGTRLTVV.

In this sample, this clone turned up many times. The chain carries TRBV28 and TRBJ1-6; the D is unclear. The CDR3 runs to 15 residues. The V end was cut by 5 bases, the J end by 8 bases, with 16 bases between. Per germline, CDR1 MDHEN and CDR2 SYDVKM. The CDR3 sequence is CASSPRMGVYSPLHF. The DNA for the CDR3 is TGTGCCAGCAGTCCCCGGATGGGAGTATATTCACCCCTCCACTTT.

This clone appeared a single time. J is TRBJ2-7 and V is TRBV11-2; 7 bases align to TRBD1. Trimming removed 1 base from V and 6 bases from J; junction bases left unmatched: 6. CDR1 is SGHAT, CDR2 FQNNGV, per germline. The CDR3 spans 14 residues. CDR3 region: CASSLADRAREQYF. The CDR3 coding sequence is TGTGCCAGCAGCTTAGCAGACAGGGCGCGCGAGCAGTACTTC.

This clone was detected only a few times. Written as DNA, the CDR3 is TGTGCCAGCAGCTTAGTCTCCACAGGGAGCTATGGCTACACCTTC. Amino acids: CASSLVSTGSYGYTF. The J gene is TRBJ1-2, the V gene TRBV7-9; D possibly corresponds to TRBD1 (6 bases). CDR3 length: 15 residues. V dropped 1 base and J dropped 4 bases, with 13 bases sitting between them. Germline CDR1 and CDR2: SEHNR and FQNEAQ (reference sequence).

The rearrangement links TRBV4-1 to TRBJ1-3, with D unresolved. The CDR3 loop spans 15 amino acids. CDR1 and CDR2 (germline): MGHRA, YSYEKL. Between the trimmed V and J ends, which lost 0 bases and 6 bases, there was a span of 12 bases. This chain's CDR3 is CASSQEGQRANTIYF. As DNA, the CDR3 is TGCGCCAGCAGCCAAGAAGGTCAGCGAGCAAACACCATATATTTT.

The chain employs TRBV5-6 and TRBJ1-5, with D hard to call. This CDR3 is built from 15 residues. Trimming removed 4 bases at V and 1 base at J, with 12 bases between. Germline V gene lookup returns CDR1 SGHDT and CDR2 YYEEEE. CDR3 DNA sequence: TGTGCCAGCAGCAAGTACCAGATAAGCAATCAGCCCCAGCATTTT. Translated, it gives CASSKYQISNQPQHF.

The CDR3 DNA follows: TGTGCCAGCAGCCAAGGGGGCGCCCCGGCCGGGGAGCTGTTTTTT. Protein sequence: CASSQGGAPAGELFF. The rearrangement uses TRBV4-2 and TRBJ2-2; weak D call: TRBD1 (5 bases). CDR3 size: 15 residues. Trimming removed 1 base at V and 6 bases at J, with 12 bases between. Germline CDR1 is LGHNA and CDR2 is YNFKEQ.

V usage is TRBV5-5 and J usage is TRBJ2-3; D is possibly TRBD2 (6 bases). The CDR3 sequence is 12 residues long. V gave up 6 bases and J gave up 8 bases, with 13 bases separating them. Germline V gene data show CDR1 as SGHKS and CDR2 as YYEKEE (reference sequence). The CDR3 protein is CASTSGTGTQYF. The DNA for the CDR3 is TGTGCCAGCACCTCTGGGACTGGTACGCAGTATTTT.

The chain employs TRBV10-2 and TRBJ1-1, with 8 bases matching TRBD1. With 4 bases clipped from V and 5 bases from J, the junction kept 9 bases outside the gene matches. This CDR3 spans 15 amino acids. Germline lookup yields CDR1 WSHSY and CDR2 SAAADI. The CDR3 spells CASSGLMTGATEAFF. CDR3 DNA sequence: TGCGCCAGCAGTGGACTGATGACAGGGGCGACTGAAGCTTTCTTT.